Listed below are T cell receptor beta chains from one sample, sequenced in a study of CD8+CD57+ T cells in acquired aplastic anemia. TCRdb reanalysed the reads using MiXCR and keeps one entry per CDR3 protein. This table has about 270,000 distinct CDR3 sequences, roughly 50% appearing once. Sequencing was performed on sorted CD4+, CD8+, or CD8+CD57+ T cells (not recorded which) from PBMCs. These TCRs come from a human donor with severe aplastic anemia or a healthy control (not recorded which). The conserved cysteine and the conserved F or W are not part of the CDR3 here. Expanded clones get a size class; other rows say once, few or many, or leave the size out.

CDR3	V	size
ASSVQGANEKLF	TRBV9	few
ASSHGSGARTDTQY	TRBV4-1	many
SATGQLF	TRBV20-1	-
SARRPNLNTGELF	TRBV20-1	-
ASSANTPRGGAYEQY	TRBV25-1	many
ASSPGGAYTEAF	TRBV5-1	-
ASSLLPGSGNTIY	TRBV7-7	-
ASSVVADLGPQH	TRBV9	many
ASSPTSGGPWNEQF	TRBV2	-
ASSQNRGRANVLT	TRBV2	-
ASSPAGTDTQY	TRBV5-6	few
ASSAGQGYEH	TRBV18	-
ASSEAGNQPQH	TRBV2	many
SARGPGEKLF	TRBV20-1	-
AISESSFSYEQY	TRBV7-8	-
ASSEPGVKETQY	TRBV25-1	-
ASGSLRDGDYGYT	TRBV6-1	-
ASSLANSYEQY	TRBV19	few
ASSLRQAYEQY	TRBV12-3/TRBV12-4	-
ASSSGTGREQY	TRBV12-3/TRBV12-4	-
SASDRGNEQF	TRBV20-1	-
ASSLEGDGD	TRBV7-2	-
ASSLNSEAF	TRBV12-3/TRBV12-4	-
ASSEAGGLSNEQF	TRBV9	-
AISELGLAVSYNEQF	TRBV10-3	once
ASSSGTTVQPLH	TRBV6-6	many
ASGLVQKTGGSNQPQH	TRBV12-5	few